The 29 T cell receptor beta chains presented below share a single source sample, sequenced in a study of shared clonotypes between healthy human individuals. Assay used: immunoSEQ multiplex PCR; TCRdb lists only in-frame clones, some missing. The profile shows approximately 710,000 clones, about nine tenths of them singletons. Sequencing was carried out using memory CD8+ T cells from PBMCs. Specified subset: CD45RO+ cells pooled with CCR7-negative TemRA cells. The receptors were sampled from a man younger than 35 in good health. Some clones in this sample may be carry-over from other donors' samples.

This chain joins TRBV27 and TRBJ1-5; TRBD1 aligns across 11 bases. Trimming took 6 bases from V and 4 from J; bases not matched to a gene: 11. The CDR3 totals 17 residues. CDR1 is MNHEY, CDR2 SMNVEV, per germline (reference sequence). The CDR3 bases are TGTGCCAGCAGCCTTGGACAGGGGGCGAATCCGAATCAGCCCCAGCATTTT. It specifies CASSLGQGANPNQPQHF.

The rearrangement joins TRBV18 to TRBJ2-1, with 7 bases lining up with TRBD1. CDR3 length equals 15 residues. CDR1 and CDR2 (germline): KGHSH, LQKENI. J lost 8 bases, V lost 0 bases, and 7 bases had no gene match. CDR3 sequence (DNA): TGTGCCAGCTCACCACCAATACTGACAGGGCATGAGCAGTTCTTC. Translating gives CASSPPILTGHEQFF.

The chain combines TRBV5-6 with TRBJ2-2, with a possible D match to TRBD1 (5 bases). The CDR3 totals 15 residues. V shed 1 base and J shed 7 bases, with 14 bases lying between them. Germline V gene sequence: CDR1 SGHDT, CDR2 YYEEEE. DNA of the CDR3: TGTGCCAGCAGCTTGTTTTCCAGGGTTGGCGGGGAGCTGTTTTTT. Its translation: CASSLFSRVGGELFF. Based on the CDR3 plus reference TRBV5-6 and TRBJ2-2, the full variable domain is DAGVTQSPTHLIKTRGQQVTLRCSPKSGHDTVSWYQQALGQGPQFIFQYYEEEERQRGNFPDRFSGHQFPNYSSELNVNALLLGDSALYLCASSLFSRVGGELFFGEGSRLTVL.

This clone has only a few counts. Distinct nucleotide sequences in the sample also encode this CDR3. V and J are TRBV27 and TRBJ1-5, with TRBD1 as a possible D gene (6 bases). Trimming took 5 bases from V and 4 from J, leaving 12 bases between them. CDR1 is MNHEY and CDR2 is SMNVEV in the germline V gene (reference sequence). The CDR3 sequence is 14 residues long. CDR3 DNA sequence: TGTGCCAGCAGTCTACAGGGAACTAATCAGCCCCAGCATTTT. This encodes CASSLQGTNQPQHF.

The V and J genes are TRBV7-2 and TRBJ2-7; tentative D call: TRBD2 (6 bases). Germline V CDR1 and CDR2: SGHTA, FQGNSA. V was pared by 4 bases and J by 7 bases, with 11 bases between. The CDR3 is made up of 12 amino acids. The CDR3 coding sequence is TGTGCCAGCAGCTCTGCGGGATTGGAGCAGTACTTC. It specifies CASSSAGLEQYF.

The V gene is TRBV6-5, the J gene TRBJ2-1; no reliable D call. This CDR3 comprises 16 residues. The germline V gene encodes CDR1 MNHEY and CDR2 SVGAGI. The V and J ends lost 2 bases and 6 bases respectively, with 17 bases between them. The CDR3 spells CASSYKGPGALNEQFF. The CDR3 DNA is TGTGCCAGCAGTTACAAGGGCCCAGGAGCTCTCAATGAGCAGTTCTTC.

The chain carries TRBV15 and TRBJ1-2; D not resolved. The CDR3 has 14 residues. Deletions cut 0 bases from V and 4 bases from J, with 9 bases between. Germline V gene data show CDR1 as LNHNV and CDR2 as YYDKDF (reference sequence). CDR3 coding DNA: TGTGCCACCAGCAGAGAGTCGACAACCTATGGCTACACCTTC. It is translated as CATSRESTTYGYTF.

CDR3 protein: CASSPTGLSYEQYF. Here the CDR3 DNA reads TGTGCCAGCAGTCCGACAGGCCTGTCCTACGAGCAGTACTTC. The J gene is TRBJ2-7, the V gene TRBV27, with D possibly TRBD1 on 6 matching bases. CDR1 and CDR2 from the germline V gene are MNHEY and SMNVEV (reference sequence). The CDR3 sequence is 14 residues long. Trimming shortened V by 5 bases and J by 1 base, and 12 bases separated the two germline ends.

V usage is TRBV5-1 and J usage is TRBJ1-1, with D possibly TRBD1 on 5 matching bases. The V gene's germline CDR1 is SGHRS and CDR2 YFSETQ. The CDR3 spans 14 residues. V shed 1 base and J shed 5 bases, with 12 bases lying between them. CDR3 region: CASSLWQGDTEAFF. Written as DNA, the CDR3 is TGCGCCAGCAGCTTGTGGCAGGGCGATACTGAAGCTTTCTTT. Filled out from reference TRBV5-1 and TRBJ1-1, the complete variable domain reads KAGVTQTPRYLIKTRGQQVTLSCSPISGHRSVSWYQQTPGQGLQFLFEYFSETQRNKGNFPGRFSGRQFSNSRSEMNVSTLELGDSALYLCASSLWQGDTEAFFGQGTRLTVV.

CDR3 sequence reads: CASSPVGRNTEAFF. In nucleotides, the CDR3 is TGCGCCAGCAGTCCTGTCGGTAGGAACACTGAAGCTTTCTTT. The chain links TRBV4-1 to TRBJ1-1; D unclear. The CDR3 consists of 14 residues. V was shortened by 6 bases and J by 1 base, with 12 bases between the two germline ends. Germline values: CDR1 MGHRA, CDR2 YSYEKL.

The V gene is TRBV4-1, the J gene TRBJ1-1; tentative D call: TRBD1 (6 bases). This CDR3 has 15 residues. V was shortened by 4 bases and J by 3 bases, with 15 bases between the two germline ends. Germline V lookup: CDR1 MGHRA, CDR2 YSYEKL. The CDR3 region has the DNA TGCGCCAGCAGCCCCCTTGGAGGGGGTGACACTGAAGCTTTCTTT. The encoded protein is CASSPLGGGDTEAFF.

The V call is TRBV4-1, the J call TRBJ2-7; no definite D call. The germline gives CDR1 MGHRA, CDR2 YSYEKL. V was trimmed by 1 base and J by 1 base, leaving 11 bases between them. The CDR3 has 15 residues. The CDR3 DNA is TGCGCCAGCAGCCAAGGTGGGCGAAAGTCCTACGAGCAGTACTTC. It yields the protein CASSQGGRKSYEQYF.

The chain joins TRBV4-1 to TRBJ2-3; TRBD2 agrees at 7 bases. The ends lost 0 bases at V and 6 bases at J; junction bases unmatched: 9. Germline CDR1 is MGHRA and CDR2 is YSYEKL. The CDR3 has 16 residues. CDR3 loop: CASSQDRWGGTDTQYF. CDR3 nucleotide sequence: TGCGCCAGCAGCCAAGATAGGTGGGGAGGGACGGATACGCAGTATTTT.

The CDR3 here is CASSPGQYNEQFF. CDR3 DNA: TGCGCCAGCAGTCCCGGACAGTACAATGAGCAGTTCTTC. This rearrangement joins TRBV4-1 to TRBJ2-1, with D maybe TRBD1 (6 bases). Between the trimmed V and J ends, which lost 6 bases and 4 bases, there was a span of 10 bases. The CDR3 runs 13 residues. CDR1 MGHRA and CDR2 YSYEKL come from the germline V gene.

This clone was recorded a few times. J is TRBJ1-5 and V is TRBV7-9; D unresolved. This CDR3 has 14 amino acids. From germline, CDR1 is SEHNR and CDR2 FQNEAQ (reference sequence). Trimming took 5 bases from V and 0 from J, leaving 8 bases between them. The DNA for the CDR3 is TGTGCCAGCAGCCCTCCTTATAGCAATCAGCCCCAGCATTTT. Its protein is CASSPPYSNQPQHF.

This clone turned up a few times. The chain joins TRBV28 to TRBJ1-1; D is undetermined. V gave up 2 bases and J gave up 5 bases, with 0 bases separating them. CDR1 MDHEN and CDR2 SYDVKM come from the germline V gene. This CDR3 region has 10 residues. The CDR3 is CASSLTEAFF. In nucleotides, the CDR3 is TGTGCCAGCAGTTTAACTGAAGCTTTCTTT.

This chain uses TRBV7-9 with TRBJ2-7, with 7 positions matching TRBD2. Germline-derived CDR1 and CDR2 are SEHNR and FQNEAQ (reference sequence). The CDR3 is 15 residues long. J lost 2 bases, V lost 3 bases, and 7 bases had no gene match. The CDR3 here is CASSLGRGEPYEQYF. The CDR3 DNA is TGTGCCAGCAGCTTGGGCCGGGGGGAACCCTACGAGCAGTACTTC.

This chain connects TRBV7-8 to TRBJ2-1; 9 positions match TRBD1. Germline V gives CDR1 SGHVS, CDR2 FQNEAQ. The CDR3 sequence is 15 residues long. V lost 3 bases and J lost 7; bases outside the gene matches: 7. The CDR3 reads CASSLAGTGRNEQFF. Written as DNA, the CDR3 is TGTGCCAGCAGCTTGGCCGGGACAGGGAGGAATGAGCAGTTCTTC.

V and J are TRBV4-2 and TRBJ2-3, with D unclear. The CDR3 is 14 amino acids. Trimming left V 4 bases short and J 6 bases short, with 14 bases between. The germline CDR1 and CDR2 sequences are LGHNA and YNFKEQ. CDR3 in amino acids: CASSLTWSKDTQYF. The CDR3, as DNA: TGTGCCAGCAGCCTAACCTGGTCAAAGGATACGCAGTATTTT.

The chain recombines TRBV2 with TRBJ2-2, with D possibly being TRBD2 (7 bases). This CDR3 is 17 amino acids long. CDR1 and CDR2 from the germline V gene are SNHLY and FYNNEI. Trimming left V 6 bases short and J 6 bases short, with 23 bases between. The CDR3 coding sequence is TGTGCCAGCAGCCCGGGGGGCGCCACCGAGATCCCCGGGGAGCTGTTTTTT. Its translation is CASSPGGATEIPGELFF.

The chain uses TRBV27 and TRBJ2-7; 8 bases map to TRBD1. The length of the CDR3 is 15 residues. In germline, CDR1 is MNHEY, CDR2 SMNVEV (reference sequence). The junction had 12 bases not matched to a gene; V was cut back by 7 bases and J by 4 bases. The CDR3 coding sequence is TGTGCCAGCAAAGAGGGACCAGGGGGCGATTACGAGCAGTACTTC. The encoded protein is CASKEGPGGDYEQYF.

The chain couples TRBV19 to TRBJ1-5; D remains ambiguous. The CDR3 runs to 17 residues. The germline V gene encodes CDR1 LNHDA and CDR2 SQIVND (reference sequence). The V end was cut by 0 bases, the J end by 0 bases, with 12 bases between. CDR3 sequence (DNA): TGTGCCAGTAGTATAGATCGGCGGGAGTATAGCAATCAGCCCCAGCATTTT. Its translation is CASSIDRREYSNQPQHF. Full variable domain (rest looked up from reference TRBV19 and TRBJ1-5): DGGITQSPKYLFRKEGQNVTLSCEQNLNHDAMYWYRQDPGQGLRLIYYSQIVNDFQKGDIAEGYSVSREKKESFPLTVTSAQKNPTAFYLCASSIDRREYSNQPQHFGDGTRLSIL.

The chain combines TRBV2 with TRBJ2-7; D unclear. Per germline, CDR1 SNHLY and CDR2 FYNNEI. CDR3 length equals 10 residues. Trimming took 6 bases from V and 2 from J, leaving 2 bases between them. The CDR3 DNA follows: TGTGCCAGCAGGGCCTACGAGCAGTACTTC. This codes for CASRAYEQYF.

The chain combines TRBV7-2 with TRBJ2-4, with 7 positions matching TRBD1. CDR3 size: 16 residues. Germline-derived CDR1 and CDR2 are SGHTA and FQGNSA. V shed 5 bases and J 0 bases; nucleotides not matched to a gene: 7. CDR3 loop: CASSQNRGLAKNIQYF. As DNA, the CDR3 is TGTGCCAGCAGCCAGAACAGGGGATTAGCCAAAAACATTCAGTACTTC.

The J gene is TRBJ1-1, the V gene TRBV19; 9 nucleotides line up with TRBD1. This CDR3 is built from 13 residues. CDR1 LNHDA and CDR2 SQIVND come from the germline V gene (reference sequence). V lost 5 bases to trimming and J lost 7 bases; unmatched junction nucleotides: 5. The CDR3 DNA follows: TGTGCCAGTAGTCCGGGGACAGGGAATGAAGCTTTCTTT. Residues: CASSPGTGNEAFF.

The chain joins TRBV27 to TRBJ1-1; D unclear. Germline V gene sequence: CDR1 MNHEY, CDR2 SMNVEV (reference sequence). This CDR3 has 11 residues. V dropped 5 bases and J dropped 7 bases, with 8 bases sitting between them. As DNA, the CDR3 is TGTGCCAGCAGTAACTTAGGTGAAGCTTTCTTT. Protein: CASSNLGEAFF.

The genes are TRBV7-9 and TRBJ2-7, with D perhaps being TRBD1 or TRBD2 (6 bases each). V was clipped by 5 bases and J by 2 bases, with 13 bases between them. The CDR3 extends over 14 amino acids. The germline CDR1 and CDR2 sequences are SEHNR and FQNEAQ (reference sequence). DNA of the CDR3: TGTGCCAGCAGCGGGGGGCCGGGGGCCTACGAGCAGTACTTC. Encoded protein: CASSGGPGAYEQYF.

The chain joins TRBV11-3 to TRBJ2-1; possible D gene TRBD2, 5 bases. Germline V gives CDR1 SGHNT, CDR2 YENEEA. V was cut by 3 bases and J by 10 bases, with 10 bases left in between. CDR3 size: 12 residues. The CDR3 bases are TGTGCCAGCAGCTTTGAGGGTAGGGAGCAGTTCTTC. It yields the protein CASSFEGREQFF. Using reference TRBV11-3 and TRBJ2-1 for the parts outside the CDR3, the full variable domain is EAGVVQSPRYKIIEKKQPVAFWCNPISGHNTLYWYLQNLGQGPELLIRYENEEAVDDSQLPKDRFSAERLKGVDSTLKIQPAELGDSAVYLCASSFEGREQFFGPGTRLTVL.

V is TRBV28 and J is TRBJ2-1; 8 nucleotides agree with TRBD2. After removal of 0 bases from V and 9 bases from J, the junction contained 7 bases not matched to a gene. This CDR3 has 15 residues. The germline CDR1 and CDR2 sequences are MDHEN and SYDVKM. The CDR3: CASSLWREVHSEQFF. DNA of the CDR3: TGTGCCAGCAGTTTATGGCGGGAGGTCCACAGTGAGCAGTTCTTC. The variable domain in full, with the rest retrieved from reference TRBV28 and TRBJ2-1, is DVKVTQSSRYLVKRTGEKVFLECVQDMDHENMFWYRQDPGLGLRLIYFSYDVKMKEKGDIPEGYSVSREKKERFSLILESASTNQTSMYLCASSLWREVHSEQFFGPGTRLTVL.